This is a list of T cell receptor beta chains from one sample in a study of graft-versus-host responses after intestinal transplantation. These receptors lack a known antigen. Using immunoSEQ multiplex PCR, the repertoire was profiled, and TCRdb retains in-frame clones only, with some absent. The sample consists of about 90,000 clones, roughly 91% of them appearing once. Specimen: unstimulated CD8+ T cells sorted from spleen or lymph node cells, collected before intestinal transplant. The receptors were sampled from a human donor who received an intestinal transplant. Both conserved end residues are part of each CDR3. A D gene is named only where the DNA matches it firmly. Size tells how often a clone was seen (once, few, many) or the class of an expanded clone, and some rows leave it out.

cdr3_aa: CASSGSWGPPYNEQFF
cdr3_nt: TGTGCCAGCAGTGGCTCCTGGGGCCCCCCCTACAATGAGCAGTTCTTC
d_call: -
j_call: TRBJ2-1
clone_size: once
v_call: TRBV27

cdr3_aa: CASSLSGSTGGNGYTF
cdr3_nt: TGTGCCAGCAGCTTAAGCGGGTCGACAGGGGGCAATGGCTACACCTTC
d_call: TRBD1
j_call: TRBJ1-2
clone_size: -
v_call: TRBV7-2

cdr3_aa: CASSLLPNEKLFF
cdr3_nt: TGCGCCAGCAGCTTGCTTCCTAATGAAAAACTGTTTTTT
d_call: -
j_call: TRBJ1-4
clone_size: -
v_call: TRBV5-1

cdr3_aa: CAWSFLGGPFYEQYF
cdr3_nt: TGTGCCTGGAGTTTCTTAGGGGGCCCCTTCTACGAGCAGTACTTC
d_call: TRBD1
j_call: TRBJ2-7
clone_size: once
v_call: TRBV30

cdr3_aa: CASSQVRGAIEQYF
cdr3_nt: TGCGCCAGCAGCCAAGTGCGGGGGGCCATCGAGCAGTACTTC
d_call: TRBD2
j_call: TRBJ2-7
clone_size: -
v_call: TRBV4-1

cdr3_aa: CASSGAYGYTF
cdr3_nt: TGTGCCAGCAGTGGCGCGTATGGCTACACCTTC
d_call: -
j_call: TRBJ1-2
clone_size: -
v_call: TRBV2

cdr3_aa: CASSLASGRTGEQFF
cdr3_nt: TGCGCCAGCAGCTTGGCAAGCGGGAGGACCGGGGAGCAGTTCTTC
d_call: TRBD2
j_call: TRBJ2-1
clone_size: -
v_call: TRBV5-1

cdr3_aa: CASSLYSGLASETQYF
cdr3_nt: TGTGCCAGCAGCTTGTATTCCGGACTAGCTTCAGAGACCCAGTACTTC
d_call: TRBD2
j_call: TRBJ2-5
clone_size: -
v_call: TRBV7-8

cdr3_aa: CASSVELAGVYNEQFF
cdr3_nt: TGTGCCAGCAGCGTAGAACTAGCGGGAGTCTACAATGAGCAGTTCTTC
d_call: TRBD2
j_call: TRBJ2-1
clone_size: -
v_call: TRBV9

cdr3_aa: CASSLDPSFYEQYF
cdr3_nt: TGTGCCAGCAGCTTAGACCCTAGCTTTTACGAGCAGTACTTC
d_call: -
j_call: TRBJ2-7
clone_size: once
v_call: TRBV7-9

cdr3_aa: CASSVIGGVQFF
cdr3_nt: TGTGCCAGCAGCGTCATCGGGGGAGTGCAGTTCTTC
d_call: -
j_call: TRBJ2-1
clone_size: -
v_call: TRBV9

cdr3_aa: CASSPPTGSYEQYF
cdr3_nt: TGTGCCAGCAGCCCACCAACAGGATCCTACGAGCAGTACTTC
d_call: -
j_call: TRBJ2-7
clone_size: -
v_call: TRBV11-2

cdr3_aa: CSATGTGSYEQYF
cdr3_nt: TGCAGCGCCACCGGGACAGGGTCCTACGAGCAGTACTTC
d_call: TRBD1
j_call: TRBJ2-7
clone_size: once
v_call: TRBV29-1

cdr3_aa: CASSLGQGGTDTQYF
cdr3_nt: TGTGCCAGCAGTCTTGGACAGGGGGGCACAGATACGCAGTATTTT
d_call: TRBD1
j_call: TRBJ2-3
clone_size: -
v_call: TRBV11-3

cdr3_aa: CASSLIYSGTGDTQYF
cdr3_nt: TGCGCCAGCAGCCTAATCTATTCCGGGACAGGAGATACGCAGTATTTT
d_call: TRBD1
j_call: TRBJ2-3
clone_size: -
v_call: TRBV4-1

cdr3_aa: CASSYQGVSYGYTF
cdr3_nt: TGTGCCAGCAGTTACCAGGGGGTTAGCTATGGCTACACCTTC
d_call: TRBD1
j_call: TRBJ1-2
clone_size: -
v_call: TRBV6-6

cdr3_aa: CASSLVRGAYEQYF
cdr3_nt: TGTGCCAGCAGCTTAGTGCGGGGGGCCTACGAGCAGTACTTC
d_call: TRBD2
j_call: TRBJ2-7
clone_size: -
v_call: TRBV7-2

cdr3_aa: CASSPGATHGYTF
cdr3_nt: TGTGCCAGCAGCCCTGGGGCAACCCATGGCTACACCTTC
d_call: -
j_call: TRBJ1-2
clone_size: few
v_call: TRBV6-5

cdr3_aa: CASGGQVDTGELFF
cdr3_nt: TGTGCCAGCGGGGGACAGGTAGACACCGGGGAGCTGTTTTTT
d_call: TRBD1
j_call: TRBJ2-2
clone_size: -
v_call: TRBV2

cdr3_aa: CASSLMVGGYEQYF
cdr3_nt: TGTGCCAGCAGCTTAATGGTAGGGGGCTACGAGCAGTACTTC
d_call: -
j_call: TRBJ2-7
clone_size: once
v_call: TRBV7-8

cdr3_aa: CASSSEAGTEAFF
cdr3_nt: TGTGCCAGCAGCTCCGAGGCGGGGACTGAAGCTTTCTTT
d_call: -
j_call: TRBJ1-1
clone_size: -
v_call: TRBV7-6

cdr3_aa: CATSRTSGNTGELFF
cdr3_nt: TGTGCCACCAGCAGAACTAGCGGGAACACCGGGGAGCTGTTTTTT
d_call: TRBD2
j_call: TRBJ2-2
clone_size: -
v_call: TRBV15

cdr3_aa: CAGNPRTAWDTEAFF
cdr3_nt: TGTGCCGGGAATCCTAGGACAGCCTGGGACACTGAAGCTTTCTTT
d_call: -
j_call: TRBJ1-1
clone_size: -
v_call: TRBV2

cdr3_aa: CASSLGGRGTDTQYF
cdr3_nt: TGCGCCAGCAGCTTGGGCGGCCGAGGGACAGATACGCAGTATTTT
d_call: -
j_call: TRBJ2-3
clone_size: -
v_call: TRBV5-1

cdr3_aa: CASSTGVGYLAEAFF
cdr3_nt: TGTGCCAGCAGTACCGGGGTGGGGTATCTAGCTGAAGCTTTCTTT
d_call: -
j_call: TRBJ1-1
clone_size: once
v_call: TRBV6-5

cdr3_aa: CASSFITGGAGVGYYGYTF
cdr3_nt: TGCGCCAGCAGTTTCATTACAGGGGGCGCCGGGGTAGGATACTATGGCTACACCTTC
d_call: TRBD1
j_call: TRBJ1-2
clone_size: -
v_call: TRBV5-1

cdr3_aa: CASSVGLAVQETQYF
cdr3_nt: TGTGCCAGCAGCGTAGGACTAGCGGTTCAAGAGACCCAGTACTTC
d_call: TRBD2
j_call: TRBJ2-5
clone_size: -
v_call: TRBV9

cdr3_aa: CASSQGAGGVYEQYF
cdr3_nt: TGCGCCAGCAGCCAAGGGGCCGGGGGGGTCTACGAGCAGTACTTC
d_call: TRBD2
j_call: TRBJ2-7
clone_size: -
v_call: TRBV4-1

cdr3_aa: CATQVRGGYTF
cdr3_nt: TGTGCCACCCAGGTCAGGGGGGGCTACACCTTC
d_call: TRBD1
j_call: TRBJ1-2
clone_size: -
v_call: TRBV27

cdr3_aa: CASSRQGGKDTQYF
cdr3_nt: TGTGCCAGCAGTAGACAGGGAGGTAAAGATACGCAGTATTTT
d_call: -
j_call: TRBJ2-3
clone_size: -
v_call: TRBV25-1

cdr3_aa: CASSQGRGLAPYEQYF
cdr3_nt: TGCGCCAGCAGCCAAGGAAGGGGACTAGCACCCTACGAGCAGTACTTC
d_call: TRBD2
j_call: TRBJ2-7
clone_size: -
v_call: TRBV4-1

cdr3_aa: CASSDWGGTEAFF
cdr3_nt: TGTGCCAGCAGTGACTGGGGGGGCACTGAAGCTTTCTTT
d_call: -
j_call: TRBJ1-1
clone_size: once
v_call: TRBV25-1

cdr3_aa: CASSTGVTGELFF
cdr3_nt: TGTGCCAGCAGTACAGGGGTAACCGGGGAGCTGTTTTTT
d_call: TRBD1
j_call: TRBJ2-2
clone_size: -
v_call: TRBV2

cdr3_aa: CASSVGNRGLANEKLFF
cdr3_nt: TGTGCCAGCAGTGTGGGGAACAGGGGGCTGGCTAATGAAAAACTGTTTTTT
d_call: TRBD1
j_call: TRBJ1-4
clone_size: once
v_call: TRBV2

cdr3_aa: CASSEPGGGTF
cdr3_nt: TGTGCCAGCAGTGAGCCCGGCGGGGGTACCTTC
d_call: -
j_call: TRBJ1-2
clone_size: -
v_call: TRBV6-1

cdr3_aa: CASRDNGYEQYF
cdr3_nt: TGTGCCAGCCGGGACAACGGCTACGAGCAGTACTTC
d_call: -
j_call: TRBJ2-7
clone_size: -
v_call: TRBV28

cdr3_aa: CASSERQGNDGYTF
cdr3_nt: TGTGCCAGCAGTGAGAGACAGGGGAATGATGGCTACACCTTC
d_call: TRBD1
j_call: TRBJ1-2
clone_size: -
v_call: TRBV2

cdr3_aa: CASSQFTGGDQPQHF
cdr3_nt: TGCGCCAGCAGCCAATTCACAGGGGGAGATCAGCCCCAGCATTTT
d_call: TRBD1
j_call: TRBJ1-5
clone_size: few
v_call: TRBV4-1